The 2 T cell receptor beta chains presented below share a single source sample, sequenced in a study of beta chain features in type 1 diabetes. The isolated RNA, all of it, was reverse transcribed, so expressed TCRB transcripts were what got sequenced. The method was immunoSEQ multiplex PCR; TCRdb's version includes in-frame clones alone and lacks a portion of them. The data contain 550,000 to 850,000 clones, 13% of them singletons. Study-wide results and limits: Type 1 diabetes patients had moderately but significantly shorter TCRB CDR3s in all four CD4+ subsets.

These receptors lack a known antigen. The sequenced sample was naive CD4+ T cells from blood. These receptors all stem from a man aged 18-30 years with type 1 diabetes.

This clone was observed a handful of times. This chain connects TRBV27 to TRBJ1-5, with D maybe TRBD1 (6 bases). V was cut by 7 bases and J by 5 bases, with 12 bases left in between. The germline CDR1 and CDR2 sequences are MNHEY and SMNVEV (reference sequence). The CDR3 is 13 residues long. The CDR3 DNA sequence: TGTGCCAGCACCCAAGGGGGGGATCAGCCCCAGCATTTT. Its translation: CASTQGGDQPQHF.

This clone has only a few counts. Written as DNA, the CDR3 is TGCGCCAGCAGTCCCACACAAGAGACCCAGTACTTC. Its translation: CASSPTQETQYF. J is TRBJ2-5 and V is TRBV23-1, with no clear D. TRBV23-1 carries the ORF label, with uncertain function. This CDR3 has 12 residues. V was pared by 4 bases and J by 2 bases, with 5 bases between.